This T cell receptor beta chain was profiled in a study of identical twins. In every case, the donor was a healthy Caucasian. Via MiXCR, TCRdb re-called the 5' RACE reads, giving one row per CDR3 protein. Of approximately 890,000 distinct CDR3 sequences in the sample, roughly 12% were seen once. Germline V lookup: CDR1 SGHVS, CDR2 FQNEAQ. This CDR3 has 16 amino acids. V was clipped by 2 bases and J by 1 base; unmatched bases: 5. A further study also used this sample, focusing on yellow fever vaccine responses in identical twins.

The receptor was derived from a young woman in good health. This chain links TRBV7-8 with TRBJ2-1, with TRBD2 matching over 7 bases. Sequencing was carried out using PBMCs. CDR3 DNA sequence: TGTGCCAGCAGCTTATACCCACTAGCGTCCTACAATGAGCAGTTCTTC. This gives the protein CASSLYPLASYNEQFF.